This TCR beta chain was sequenced during a study of T cells after yellow fever vaccination. Study at large: The authors prepared low-cell-number fractions using SMART-Seq v4 Ultra Low Input.

TCRdb used MiXCR to reprocess the 5' RACE reads, holding one entry per CDR3 protein. This table has under 150,000 distinct CDR3 sequences, 7.7% appearing once. General observations from the study: The booster saw the reappearance of most primary-vaccination clones (around 96% CD4, around 90% CD8).

This clonotype showed up just a few times. Its target is not known. The germline V gene has CDR1 SGHRS and CDR2 YFSETQ. V was clipped by 1 base and J by 0 bases, with 8 bases between them. This CDR3 region has 16 residues. The input for sequencing was CD4+ T cells sorted from PBMCs, taken 5 days after the yellow fever booster vaccination. The chain carries TRBV5-1 and TRBJ2-6; weak D call: TRBD1 (6 bases). The receptor was derived from a man in his thirties or forties who received the YFV17D yellow fever vaccine. The CDR3 reads CASSLLTGSGANVLTF. CDR3 DNA: TGCGCCAGCAGCTTGCTGACAGGCTCTGGGGCCAACGTCCTGACTTTC.